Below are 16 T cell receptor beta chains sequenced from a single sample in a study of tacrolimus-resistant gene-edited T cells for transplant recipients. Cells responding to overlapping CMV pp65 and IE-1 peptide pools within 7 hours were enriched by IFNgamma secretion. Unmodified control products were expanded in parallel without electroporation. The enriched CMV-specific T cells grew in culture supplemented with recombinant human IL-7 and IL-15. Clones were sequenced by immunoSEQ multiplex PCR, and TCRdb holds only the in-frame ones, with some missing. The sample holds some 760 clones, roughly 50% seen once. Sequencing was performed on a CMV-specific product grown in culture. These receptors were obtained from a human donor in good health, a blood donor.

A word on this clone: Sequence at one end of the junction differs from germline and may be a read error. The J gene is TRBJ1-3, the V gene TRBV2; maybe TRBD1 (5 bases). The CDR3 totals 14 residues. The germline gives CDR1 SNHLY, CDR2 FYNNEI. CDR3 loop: CASREAGSGNTIYF. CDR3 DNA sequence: TGTGCCAGCAGGGAAGCAGGGTCTGGAAACACCATATATTTT.

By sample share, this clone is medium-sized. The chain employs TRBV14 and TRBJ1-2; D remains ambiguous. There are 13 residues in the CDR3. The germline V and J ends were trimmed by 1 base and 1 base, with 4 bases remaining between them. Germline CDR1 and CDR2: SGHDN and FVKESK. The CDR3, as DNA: TGTGCCAGCAGCCAAGGAGTTAACTATGGCTACACCTTC. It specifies CASSQGVNYGYTF.

The DNA of the CDR3 is TGTGCCTGGAGCCCTCAACAAGAAGCTTTCTTT. Translation gives CAWSPQQEAFF. V and J are TRBV30 and TRBJ1-1; D not resolved. The germline V gene has CDR1 GTSNPN and CDR2 SVGIG (reference sequence). The V and J ends lost 3 bases and 8 bases respectively, with 10 bases between them. The CDR3 totals 11 residues.

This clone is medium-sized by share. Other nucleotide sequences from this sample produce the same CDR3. This CDR3 reads CASSPQRGHNEQFF. CDR3 in DNA: TGTGCCAGCAGCCCCCAGCGGGGACACAATGAGCAGTTCTTC. The chain uses TRBV7-8 and TRBJ2-1; 7 bases map to TRBD2. Trimming at V came to 5 bases and at J to 5 bases, leaving 6 bases not matched to a gene. Germline CDR1 is SGHVS and CDR2 is FQNEAQ. The CDR3 covers 14 residues.

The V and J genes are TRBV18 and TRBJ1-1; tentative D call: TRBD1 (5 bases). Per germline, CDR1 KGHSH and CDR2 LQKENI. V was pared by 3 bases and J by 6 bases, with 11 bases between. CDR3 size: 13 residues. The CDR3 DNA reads TGTGCCAGCTCACCGGACACGGCGTCTGAAGCTTTCTTT. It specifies CASSPDTASEAFF. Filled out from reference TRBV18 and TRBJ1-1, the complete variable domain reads NAGVMQNPRHLVRRRGQEARLRCSPMKGHSHVYWYRQLPEEGLKFMVYLQKENIIDESGMPKERFSAEFPKEGPSILRIQQVVRGDSAAYFCASSPDTASEAFFGQGTRLTVV.

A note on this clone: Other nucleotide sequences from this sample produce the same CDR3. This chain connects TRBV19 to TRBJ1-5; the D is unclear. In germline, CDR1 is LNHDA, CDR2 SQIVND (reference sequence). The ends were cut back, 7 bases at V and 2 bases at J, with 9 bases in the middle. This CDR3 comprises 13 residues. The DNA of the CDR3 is TGTGCCAGTAATGGGCGGCGCAATCAGCCCCAGCATTTT. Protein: CASNGRRNQPQHF.

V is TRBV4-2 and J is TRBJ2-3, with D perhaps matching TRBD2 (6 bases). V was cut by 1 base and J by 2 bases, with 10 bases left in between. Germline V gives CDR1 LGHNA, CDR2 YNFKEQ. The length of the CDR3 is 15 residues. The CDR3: CASSQGSGTTDTQYF. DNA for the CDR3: TGTGCCAGCAGCCAAGGTAGCGGAACCACAGATACGCAGTATTTT.

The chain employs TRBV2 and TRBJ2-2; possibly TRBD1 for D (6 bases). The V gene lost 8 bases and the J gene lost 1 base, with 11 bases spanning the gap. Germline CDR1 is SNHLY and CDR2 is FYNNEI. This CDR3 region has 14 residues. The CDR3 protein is CASGGQLNTGELFF. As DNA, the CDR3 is TGTGCCAGCGGAGGACAGCTGAACACCGGGGAGCTGTTTTTT. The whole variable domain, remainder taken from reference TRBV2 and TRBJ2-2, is EPEVTQTPSHQVTQMGQEVILRCVPISNHLYFYWYRQILGQKVEFLVSFYNNEISEKSEIFDDQFSVERPDGSNFTLKIRSTKLEDSAMYFCASGGQLNTGELFFGEGSRLTVL.

The CDR3 loop reads CASSFAGLSSGNTIYF. DNA for the CDR3: TGTGCCAGCAGTTTCGCAGGGTTATCCTCTGGAAACACCATATATTTT. V gene TRBV28 combines with J gene TRBJ1-3; maybe TRBD1 (5 bases). The CDR3 totals 16 residues. The germline CDR1 and CDR2 sequences are MDHEN and SYDVKM. The germline V and J ends were trimmed by 3 bases and 0 bases, with 12 bases remaining between them.

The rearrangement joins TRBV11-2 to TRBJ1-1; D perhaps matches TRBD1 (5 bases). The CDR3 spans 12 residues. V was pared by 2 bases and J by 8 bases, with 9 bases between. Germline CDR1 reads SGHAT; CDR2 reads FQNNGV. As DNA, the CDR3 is TGTGCCAGCAGCTTACAGGGCAGGGAAGCTTTCTTT. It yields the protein CASSLQGREAFF.

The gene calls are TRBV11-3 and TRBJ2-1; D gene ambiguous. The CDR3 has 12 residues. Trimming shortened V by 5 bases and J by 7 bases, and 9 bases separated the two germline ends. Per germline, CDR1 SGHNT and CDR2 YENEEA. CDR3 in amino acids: CASSLGSNEQFF. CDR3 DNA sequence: TGTGCCAGCAGCCTAGGTAGTAATGAGCAGTTCTTC.

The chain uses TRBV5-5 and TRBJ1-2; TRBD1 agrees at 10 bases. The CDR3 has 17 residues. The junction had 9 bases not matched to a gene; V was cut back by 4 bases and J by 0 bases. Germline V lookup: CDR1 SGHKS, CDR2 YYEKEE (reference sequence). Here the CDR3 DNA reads TGTGCCAGCAGCCCGGACCCGGGACAGGGGTCTAACTATGGCTACACCTTC. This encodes CASSPDPGQGSNYGYTF.

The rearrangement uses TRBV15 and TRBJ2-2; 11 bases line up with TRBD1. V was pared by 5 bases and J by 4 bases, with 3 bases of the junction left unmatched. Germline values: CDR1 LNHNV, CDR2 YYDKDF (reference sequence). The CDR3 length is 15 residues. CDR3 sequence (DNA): TGTGCCACCAGCTACGGACAGGGGGCCACCGGGGAGCTGTTTTTT. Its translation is CATSYGQGATGELFF.

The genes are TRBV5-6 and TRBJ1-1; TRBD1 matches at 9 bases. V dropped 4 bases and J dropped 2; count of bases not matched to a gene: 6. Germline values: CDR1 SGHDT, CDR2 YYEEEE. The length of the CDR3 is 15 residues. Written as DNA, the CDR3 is TGTGCCAGCAGCCCCCGGGACAGGGAAAACACTGAAGCTTTCTTT. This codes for CASSPRDRENTEAFF.

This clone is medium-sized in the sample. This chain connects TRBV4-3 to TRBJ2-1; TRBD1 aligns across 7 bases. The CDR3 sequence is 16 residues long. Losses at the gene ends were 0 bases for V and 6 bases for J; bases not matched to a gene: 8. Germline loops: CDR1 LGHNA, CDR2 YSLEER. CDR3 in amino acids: CASSQDSRQGSNEQFF. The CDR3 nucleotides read TGCGCCAGCAGCCAAGACAGTAGACAGGGATCCAATGAGCAGTTCTTC.

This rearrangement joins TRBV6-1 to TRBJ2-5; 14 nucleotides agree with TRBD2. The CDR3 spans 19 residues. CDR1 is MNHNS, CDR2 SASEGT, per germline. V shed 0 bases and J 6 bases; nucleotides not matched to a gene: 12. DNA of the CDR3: TGTGCCAGCAGTGAAGCACCGCCGGGACTAGCGGGGGTCGAGCAGACCCAGTACTTC. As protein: CASSEAPPGLAGVEQTQYF.